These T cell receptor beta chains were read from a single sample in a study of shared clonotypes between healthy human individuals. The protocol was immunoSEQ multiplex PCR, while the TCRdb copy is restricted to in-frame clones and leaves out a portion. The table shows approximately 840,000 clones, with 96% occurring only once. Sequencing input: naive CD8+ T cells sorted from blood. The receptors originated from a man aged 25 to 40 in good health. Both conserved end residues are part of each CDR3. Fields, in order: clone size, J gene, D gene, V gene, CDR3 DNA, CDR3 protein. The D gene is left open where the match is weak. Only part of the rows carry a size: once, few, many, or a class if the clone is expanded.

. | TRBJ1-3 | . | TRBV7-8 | TGTGCCAGCAGCAGCAGGGGAGGTGGAAACACCATATATTTT | CASSSRGGGNTIYF
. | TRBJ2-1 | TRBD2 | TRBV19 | TGTGCCAGTAGCCCAAGCGGGAGCTCCTACAATGAGCAGTTCTTC | CASSPSGSSYNEQFF
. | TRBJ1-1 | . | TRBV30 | TGTGCCTGGAGCCAGGGGCAGAGCACTGAAGCTTTCTTT | CAWSQGQSTEAFF
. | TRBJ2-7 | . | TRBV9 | TGTGCCAGCAGCGAGGGGGGCGGAAGGAGCTACGAGCAGTACTTC | CASSEGGGRSYEQYF
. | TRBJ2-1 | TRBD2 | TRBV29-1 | TGCAGCGTTGACACGGGACTAGCGGGAGTAGACGAGCAGTTCTTC | CSVDTGLAGVDEQFF
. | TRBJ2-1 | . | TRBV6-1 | TGTGCCAGCAGTGAAGAAGTCAGGAACTCCTACAATGAGCAGTTCTTC | CASSEEVRNSYNEQFF
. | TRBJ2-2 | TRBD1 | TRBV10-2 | TGCGCCAGCAGTGAAAGGGCAGGGGGCGCGCGCGGGGAGCTGTTTTTT | CASSERAGGARGELFF
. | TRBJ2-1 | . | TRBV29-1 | TGCAGCGTTGACACCCAATACAATGAGCAGTTCTTC | CSVDTQYNEQFF
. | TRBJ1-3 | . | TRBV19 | TGTGCCAGTAGTAACCCCTCCGCGGGGCCGCTGACCACCATATATTTT | CASSNPSAGPLTTIYF
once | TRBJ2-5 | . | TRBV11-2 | TGTGCCAGCAGCTACCGTCGGGGGAGCGGACAAGAGACCCAGTACTTC | CASSYRRGSGQETQYF
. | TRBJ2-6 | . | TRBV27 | TGTGCCAGCAGTCCTATAATATCTGGGGCCAACGTCCTGACTTTC | CASSPIISGANVLTF
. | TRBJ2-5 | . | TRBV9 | TGTGCCAGCAGCGTAGCGTCTCAAGAGACCCAGTACTTC | CASSVASQETQYF
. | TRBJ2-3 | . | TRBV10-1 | TGCGCCAGCAGTGGTGAGCTAGGACGGGATACGCAGTATTTT | CASSGELGRDTQYF
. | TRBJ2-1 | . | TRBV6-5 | TGTGCCAGCAGTCGGGACTCGTTGGCGGAGCAGTTCTTC | CASSRDSLAEQFF
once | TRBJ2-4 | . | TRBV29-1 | TGCAGCGTTATCCGGACAGACAAAAACATTCAGTACTTC | CSVIRTDKNIQYF
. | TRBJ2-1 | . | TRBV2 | TGTGCCAGCAGTGTCAATGAGCAGTTCTTC | CASSVNEQFF
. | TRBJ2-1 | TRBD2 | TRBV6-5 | TGTGCCAGCAGTCCAACTAGCGCCTCCTACAATGAGCAGTTCTTC | CASSPTSASYNEQFF
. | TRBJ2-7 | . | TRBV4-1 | TGCGCCAGCAGCTGGGACGGAGCCTACGAGCAGTACTTC | CASSWDGAYEQYF
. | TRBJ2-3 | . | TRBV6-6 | TGTGCCAGCAAAGGATCAATCACAGATACGCAGTATTTT | CASKGSITDTQYF
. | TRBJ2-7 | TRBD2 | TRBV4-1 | TGCGCCAGCAGCCAGGGAAGGACTAGCGGGACTAACGAGCAGTACTTC | CASSQGRTSGTNEQYF
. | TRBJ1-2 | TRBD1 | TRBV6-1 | TGTGCCAGCAGTACAAGGGACAGGTTCTATGGCTACACCTTC | CASSTRDRFYGYTF
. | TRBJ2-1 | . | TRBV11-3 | TGTGCCAGCAGCTTCCTAGGAAGCAATGAGCAGTTCTTC | CASSFLGSNEQFF
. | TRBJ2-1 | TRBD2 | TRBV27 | TGTGCCAGCAGTTCACTAGCGGGAGGCTACAATGAGCAGTTCTTC | CASSSLAGGYNEQFF
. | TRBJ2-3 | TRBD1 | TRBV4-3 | TGCGCCAGCAGCCAAGATAGAGCCAGGGGGACAGATACGCAGTATTTT | CASSQDRARGTDTQYF
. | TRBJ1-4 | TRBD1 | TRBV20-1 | TGCAGTGCCACAGGGGATGAAAAACTGTTTTTT | CSATGDEKLFF
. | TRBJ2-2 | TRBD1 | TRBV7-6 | TGTGCCAGCAGCTTAGGCGGACAGGGGTACACCGGGGAGCTGTTTTTT | CASSLGGQGYTGELFF
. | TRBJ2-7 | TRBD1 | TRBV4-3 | TGCGCCAGCAGCCAAGCGACAGGGTCCCACGAGCAGTACTTC | CASSQATGSHEQYF